Presented here are 27 T cell receptor beta chains from one specimen sequenced in a study of prognosis after radiotherapy for stage I lung cancer (dated by TCRdb to the early 2020s). Sequencing used an Illumina HiSeq 3000. Two rounds of multiplex PCR were performed to amplify the TCR beta CDR3 region from genomic DNA. The first PCR round used primers specific to each TRBV and TRBJ gene, and the primer sequences were filed in Chinese patent CN105087789A. The public reads were quality trimmed at Q25 with fastp and then assembled into clones with MiXCR by TCRdb, keeping productive beta chains. CDR3 protein duplicates are merged, each entry listing the most common genes and DNA. The sample profile shows approximately 20,000 distinct CDR3 sequences; about a quarter of them were found once. The ten largest clones capture about 20% of the sample. Sequencing used PBMCs, obtained before or after stereotactic body radiation therapy (not recorded which). The source is a donor older than 45 with non-small cell lung cancer.

This rearrangement joins TRBV28 to TRBJ1-6, with a weak D call TRBD1 (5 bases). V gave up 2 bases and J gave up 5 bases, with 19 bases separating them. Germline V gene sequence: CDR1 MDHEN, CDR2 SYDVKM. The CDR3 is 18 residues long. CDR3 bases: TGTGCCAGCAGTTTAAGCCCAGGGCGGGGCCAGGATAATTCACCCCTCCACTTT. It is translated as CASSLSPGRGQDNSPLHF.

Ten or more counts support this clonotype. This sequence joins TRBV18 and TRBJ2-7, with D hard to call. The germline CDR1 and CDR2 sequences are KGHSH and LQKENI. The CDR3 has 13 amino acids. V was pared by 5 bases and J by 1 base, with 9 bases between. CDR3 in amino acids: CASSGSASYEQYF. The CDR3 DNA follows: TGTGCCAGCTCAGGGTCAGCATCCTACGAGCAGTACTTC.

The chain employs TRBV7-2 and TRBJ1-2; weak D call: TRBD1 (6 bases). Trimming took 5 bases from V and 6 from J, leaving 13 bases between them. This CDR3 has 13 residues. Germline CDR1 and CDR2: SGHTA and FQGNSA. In DNA, the CDR3 is TGTGCCAGCAGCATGACAGGTCCTAATGGCTACACCTTC. Residues: CASSMTGPNGYTF.

This clonotype was recorded at least ten times. This chain connects TRBV19 to TRBJ2-3; the D call may be TRBD1 or TRBD2 (5 bases each). Between the trimmed V and J ends, which lost 6 bases and 1 base, there was a span of 14 bases. The CDR3 is made up of 15 amino acids. Germline V gene lookup returns CDR1 LNHDA and CDR2 SQIVND (reference sequence). The CDR3: CASSGLGVGTDTQYF. DNA for the CDR3: TGTGCCAGTAGCGGCCTGGGGGTTGGCACAGATACGCAGTATTTT.

V usage is TRBV5-4 and J usage is TRBJ2-1; 8 nucleotides match TRBD1. CDR3 length equals 13 residues. V shed 4 bases and J 7 bases; nucleotides not matched to a gene: 4. CDR1 is SGHNT and CDR2 is YYREEE in the germline V gene (reference sequence). CDR3 in DNA: TGTGCCAGCAGCCATAGGACAGGGAATGAGCAGTTCTTC. Residues: CASSHRTGNEQFF.

This clonotype appeared many times. The gene calls are TRBV4-3 and TRBJ2-1, with TRBD2 matching 13 bases. The CDR3 covers 15 residues. In germline, CDR1 is LGHNA, CDR2 YSLEER. The trim removed 4 bases at V and 13 bases at J, leaving 10 bases unmatched. CDR3 bases: TGCGCCAGCAGCCTTCTAGGACTAGCGGGGGCCGTTCAGTTCTTC. Amino acid sequence: CASSLLGLAGAVQFF.

This clonotype was picked up many times. This CDR3 is CASSSHLKGTEAFF. CDR3 nucleotide sequence: TGTGCCAGCAGCTCCCACCTAAAGGGGACTGAAGCTTTCTTT. The chain employs TRBV5-5 and TRBJ1-1; a possible D gene is TRBD1 (5 bases). CDR1 and CDR2 (germline): SGHKS, YYEKEE (reference sequence). V was trimmed by 3 bases and J by 5 bases, leaving 14 bases between them. The CDR3 has 14 residues.

To note about this clonotype: A read error is the likely source, as a far larger clone sits one nucleotide away. The V call is TRBV6-4, the J call TRBJ1-5; no firm D call. Germline V gene sequence: CDR1 MRHNA, CDR2 SNTAGT. The V end was cut by 4 bases, the J end by 7 bases, with 17 bases between. CDR3 length: 15 residues. The CDR3 nucleotides are TGTGCCAGCAGTGGGCATGGGAGGCCCAGGCAGCCCCAGCATTTT. Protein sequence: CASSGHGRPRQPQHF.

About this clonotype: A single base separates this from a much larger clone, so it may be a read error. V is TRBV10-2 and J is TRBJ1-1; D gene unclear. The CDR3 consists of 11 residues. V lost 3 bases and J 6 bases, leaving 5 bases between the germline ends. The germline V gene encodes CDR1 WSHSY and CDR2 SAAADI. CDR3 residues: CASSDVAEAFF. CDR3 DNA: TGCGCCAGCAGTGATGTGGCTGAAGCTTTCTTT.

Comment on this clonotype: One junction end does not reproduce the germline sequence, and a read error may be involved. In nucleotides, the CDR3 is TGTGCCAACAGCTTAGCGCTTTTCAATGAGCAGTTCTTC. Its protein product is CANSLALFNEQFF. The chain uses TRBV7-2 and TRBJ2-1, with D tentatively TRBD2 (5 bases). The CDR3 length is 13 residues. Germline assignment: CDR1 SGHTA and CDR2 FQGNSA. The full variable domain, its missing parts supplied by reference TRBV7-2 and TRBJ2-1, is GAGVSQSPSNKVTEKGKDVELRCDPISGHTALYWYRQSLGQGLEFLIYFQGNSAPDKSGLPSDRFSAERTGGSVSTLTIQRTQQEDSAVYLCANSLALFNEQFFGPGTRLTVL.

This clonotype was seen ten or more times. The V call is TRBV2, the J call TRBJ2-3; 11 nucleotides line up with TRBD2. Trimming at V came to 11 bases and at J to 1 base, leaving 14 bases not matched to a gene. Germline CDR1 is SNHLY and CDR2 is FYNNEI. The CDR3 is made up of 17 amino acids. CDR3 region: CAGGNSGRAWGTDTQYF. The CDR3 bases are TGTGCCGGGGGGAATAGCGGGAGGGCCTGGGGCACAGATACGCAGTATTTT.

At least ten counts were recorded for this clonotype. This chain uses TRBV7-9 with TRBJ2-3; D is unresolved. The length of the CDR3 is 12 residues. The germline CDR1 and CDR2 sequences are SEHNR and FQNEAQ (reference sequence). Trimming shortened V by 10 bases and J by 0 bases, and 8 bases separated the two germline ends. CDR3 sequence reads: CATLASTDTQYF. CDR3 DNA sequence: TGTGCCACCTTGGCTAGCACAGATACGCAGTATTTT.

The sample holds many counts of this clonotype. V and J are TRBV3-1 and TRBJ2-5; 14 nucleotides match TRBD2. This CDR3 comprises 15 residues. The V segment lost 3 bases and the J segment 4 bases; nucleotides outside the gene matches: 1. Germline loops: CDR1 LGHDT, CDR2 YNNKEL (reference sequence). The CDR3 here is CASSQGLAGVETQYF. The CDR3 DNA reads TGTGCCAGCAGCCAGGGACTAGCGGGAGTAGAGACCCAGTACTTC.

This clonotype was seen only once. The chain links TRBV19 to TRBJ2-7; 13 bases line up with TRBD2. Germline V lookup: CDR1 LNHDA, CDR2 SQIVND (reference sequence). V dropped 7 bases and J dropped 4; count of bases not matched to a gene: 7. The CDR3 covers 15 residues. The CDR3 DNA sequence: TGTGCCAGTATTTGGACTAGCGGGAGCGTTTACGAGCAGTACTTC. This sequence encodes CASIWTSGSVYEQYF.

The table lists this clonotype with a few counts. A far more abundant clone sits one base away, making this likely a read error. In DNA form, the CDR3 reads TGTGCCAGCAGTTACAGGGGAGCGGGAGATACGCAGTATTTT. Protein: CASSYRGAGDTQYF. This chain links TRBV6-5 with TRBJ2-3; maybe TRBD2 (6 bases). This CDR3 is 14 amino acids long. The V gene's germline CDR1 is MNHEY and CDR2 SVGAGI. The V end was cut by 2 bases, the J end by 5 bases, with 11 bases between.

CDR3 residues: CSARIGTGLTYRQYF. The CDR3 DNA reads TGCAGTGCTAGAATCGGGACAGGACTTACCTACCGGCAGTACTTC. The genes are TRBV20-1 and TRBJ2-7; TRBD1 aligns across 8 bases. The ends lost 2 bases at V and 9 bases at J; junction bases unmatched: 15. The CDR3 length is 15 residues. Germline CDR1 DFQATT, CDR2 SNEGSKA (reference sequence).

Concerning this clonotype itself: Being one base from a much bigger clone, this may be a read error. Because it lacks the conserved phenylalanine or tryptophan at the end, this CDR3 is likely a read error. This chain connects TRBV6-1 to TRBJ1-1; D is ambiguous. The CDR3 extends over 14 amino acids. Trimming shortened V by 7 bases and J by 0 bases, and 12 bases separated the two germline ends. Per the germline V gene, CDR1 is MNHNS and CDR2 is SASEGT. The CDR3, as DNA: TGTGCCAGCATACGACAAAACATGAACACTGAAGCTTTCCTT. It specifies CASIRQNMNTEAFL.

Many counts were recorded for this clonotype. The V call is TRBV7-2, the J call TRBJ1-1, with 11 bases aligning to TRBD1. CDR3 size: 16 residues. V lost 6 bases, J lost 5 bases, and 11 bases stayed unmatched. Looked up from germline, CDR1 is SGHTA and CDR2 is FQGNSA. Written as DNA, the CDR3 is TGTGCCAGCAGTCGGACAGGGGGCAGATCAGGAACTGAAGCTTTCTTT. Its protein product is CASSRTGGRSGTEAFF.

This clonotype was found many times. The rearrangement links TRBV6-2 or TRBV6-3 to TRBJ2-5; D call uncertain. Trimming cost V 5 bases and J 7 bases, with 11 bases left between them. This CDR3 contains 12 residues. The germline V gene has CDR1 MNHEY and CDR2 SVGEGT. CDR3 amino acids: CASSTPLWTQYF. In DNA, the CDR3 is TGTGCCAGCAGTACTCCCCTTTGGACCCAGTACTTC.

As DNA, the CDR3 is TGTGCCAGCAGCATACATGTGGCCGGGACCGGGGAGCTGTTTTTT. As protein: CASSIHVAGTGELFF. The rearrangement joins TRBV7-2 to TRBJ2-2; D gene ambiguous. V was pared by 5 bases and J by 5 bases, with 15 bases between. Germline values: CDR1 SGHTA, CDR2 FQGNSA. The CDR3 spans 15 residues.

This clonotype has at least ten counts. V gene TRBV30 combines with J gene TRBJ1-5; no clear D. V lost 4 bases to trimming and J lost 4 bases, with 8 bases between them. The CDR3 sequence is 12 residues long. Germline assignment: CDR1 GTSNPN and CDR2 SVGIG (reference sequence). The DNA of the CDR3 is TGTGCCTGGAAATCGGGGAATCAGCCCCAGCATTTT. Translated, it gives CAWKSGNQPQHF.

To note about this clonotype: A single base is all that separates this from a far larger clone, so a read error is likely. This chain links TRBV20-1 with TRBJ2-5; 7 positions match TRBD2. The end of the DNA aligns better with TRBJ2-1, so the J call may be wrong. Germline V gene sequence: CDR1 DFQATT, CDR2 SNEGSKA (reference sequence). The CDR3 contains 15 residues. This CDR3 is CGTMPPGLIYNEQFF. CDR3 DNA: TGCGGCACGATGCCCCCGGGACTAATCTACAATGAGCAGTTCTTC.

On this clonotype: Since a far larger clone is one base different, this is likely a read error. The chain couples TRBV7-9 to TRBJ2-2, with TRBD2 identical over 7 bases. The V and J ends lost 5 bases and 4 bases, in that order; junction bases with no gene match: 10. CDR3 length equals 16 residues. Germline V gene sequence: CDR1 SEHNR, CDR2 FQNEAQ (reference sequence). CDR3 nucleotides: TGTGCCAGCAGCCTATCGGGACTAACGTCCACCGGGGAGCTGTTTTTT. It specifies CASSLSGLTSTGELFF.

Worth noting for this clonotype: A much larger clone lies one base from this, so it may be a read error. V usage is TRBV20-1 and J usage is TRBJ2-3; TRBD2 might be the D (6 bases). Germline V gene sequence: CDR1 DFQATT, CDR2 SNEGSKA (reference sequence). The germline V and J ends were trimmed by 4 bases and 6 bases, with 17 bases remaining between them. The CDR3 contains 14 residues. CDR3 nucleotides: TGCAGTGCTATAGAGGCCGGGAGAGGTGATACGCAGTATTTT. It encodes CSAIEAGRGDTQYF.

This clonotype was recorded many times. The CDR3 DNA follows: TGTGCCAGCAGCCCAGGCAATAGCAATCAGCCCCAGCATTTT. Amino acids: CASSPGNSNQPQHF. The V call is TRBV7-6, the J call TRBJ1-5; D not certain. This CDR3 contains 14 residues. CDR1 is SGHVS and CDR2 is FNYEAQ in the germline V gene. The V and J ends lost 5 bases and 0 bases respectively, with 8 bases between them.

This clonotype was observed many times. The chain is built from TRBV5-1 and TRBJ2-7; 8 nucleotides align to TRBD2. The CDR3 spans 18 residues. Germline CDR1 is SGHRS and CDR2 is YFSETQ. The V segment lost 6 bases and the J segment 0 bases; nucleotides outside the gene matches: 17. In DNA form, the CDR3 reads TGCGCCAGCATCCCAAAAGGGACTAGGAGAAAAAACTCCTACGAGCAGTACTTC. As protein: CASIPKGTRRKNSYEQYF. Looking up the rest from reference TRBV5-1 and TRBJ2-7 gives the full variable domain: KAGVTQTPRYLIKTRGQQVTLSCSPISGHRSVSWYQQTPGQGLQFLFEYFSETQRNKGNFPGRFSGRQFSNSRSEMNVSTLELGDSALYLCASIPKGTRRKNSYEQYFGPGTRLTVT.

A remark on this clonotype: A single base separates this from a much larger clone, so it may be a read error. The V and J genes are TRBV11-1 and TRBJ1-4; possibly TRBD1 for D (6 bases). Germline CDR1 SGHAT, CDR2 FQDESV (reference sequence). The CDR3 covers 16 residues. CDR3 nucleotide sequence: TGTGCCAGCAGCTTGGGGGCGGACATTCTTTGTGAAGAACTGTTTTTT. This encodes CASSLGADILCEELFF. The entire variable domain, with the rest obtained from reference TRBV11-1 and TRBJ1-4, is as follows: EAEVAQSPRYKITEKSQAVAFWCDPISGHATLYWYRQILGQGPELLVQFQDESVVDDSQLPKDRFSAERLKGVDSTLKIQPAELGDSAMYLCASSLGADILCEELFFGSGTQLSVL.